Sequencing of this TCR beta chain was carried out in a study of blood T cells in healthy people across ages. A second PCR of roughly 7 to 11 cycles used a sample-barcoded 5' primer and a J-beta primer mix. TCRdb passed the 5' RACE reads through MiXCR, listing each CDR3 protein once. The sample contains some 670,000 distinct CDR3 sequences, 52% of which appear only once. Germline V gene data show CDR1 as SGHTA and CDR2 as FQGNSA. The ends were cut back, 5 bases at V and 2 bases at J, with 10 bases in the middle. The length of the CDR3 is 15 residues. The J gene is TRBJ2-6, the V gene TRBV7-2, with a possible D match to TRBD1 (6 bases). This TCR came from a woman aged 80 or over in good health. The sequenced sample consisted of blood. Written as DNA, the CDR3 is TGTGCCAGCAGCCAAACAGGGCCTGGGGCCAACGTCCTGACTTTC. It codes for CASSQTGPGANVLTF.